This TCR beta chain is from a study of blood T cell repertoires in COVID-19. Study-wide context: Material from acute and convalescent COVID-19 was sourced from the United States, Italy and Spain. PBMCs, B-cell-depleted T cells, or T cells provided the cDNA or gDNA that made up the material.

CDR3 length: 19 amino acids. Per the authors' pipeline: Nucleated cell number was recorded as an estimate derived from reference gene primer amplification. Sequencing was performed with immunoSEQ multiplex PCR; in TCRdb, only in-frame clones are kept and a portion is missing. V, J and clone size derive from that table, while D and trimming were established from the DNA sequence. In the table there are about 210,000 clones, around 80% of which are singletons. Patients in Seattle were enrolled during active infection, then followed longitudinally. Sequencing input: peripheral blood. The TCR originated in a woman over 75 with COVID-19, enrolled during active disease. This rearrangement joins TRBV21-1 to TRBJ2-3; TRBD2, the table's D call, lacks a check against the DNA. TRBV21-1 is labeled a pseudogene. CDR3 protein: CASGCTGRPLGHSTDTQYF. The CDR3 DNA is TGTGCCAGCGGGTGTACCGGGAGGCCCCTAGGGCATAGCACAGATACGCAGTATTTT.